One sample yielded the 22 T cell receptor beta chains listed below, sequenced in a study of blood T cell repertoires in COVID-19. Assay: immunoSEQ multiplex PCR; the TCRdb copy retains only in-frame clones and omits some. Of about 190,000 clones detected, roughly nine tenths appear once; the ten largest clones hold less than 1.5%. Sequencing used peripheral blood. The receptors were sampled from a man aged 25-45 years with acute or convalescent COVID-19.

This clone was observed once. The CDR3 nucleotides are TGTGCCAGCAGTCAACGACAGGGACGGTTGGCTGAAGCTTTCTTT. It specifies CASSQRQGRLAEAFF. The rearrangement links TRBV28 to TRBJ1-1; 7 bases line up with TRBD1. The length of the CDR3 is 15 residues. CDR1 is MDHEN and CDR2 is SYDVKM in the germline V gene. The ends lost 5 bases at V and 6 bases at J; junction bases unmatched: 12.

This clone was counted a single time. The CDR3 sequence: CASSSYGEAQYF. In DNA form, the CDR3 reads TGTGCCAGCAGTTCTTACGGGGAGGCCCAGTACTTC. The chain uses TRBV28 and TRBJ2-5; D may be TRBD2 (6 bases). Germline CDR1 reads MDHEN; CDR2 reads SYDVKM. The CDR3 consists of 12 residues. The V and J ends lost 4 bases and 9 bases respectively, with 12 bases between them.

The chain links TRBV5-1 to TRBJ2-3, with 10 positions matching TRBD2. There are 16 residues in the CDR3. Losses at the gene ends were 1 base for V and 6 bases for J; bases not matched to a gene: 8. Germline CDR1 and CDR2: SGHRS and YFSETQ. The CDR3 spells CASSLLSAGGPDTQYF. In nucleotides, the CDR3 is TGCGCCAGCAGCTTGCTCTCAGCGGGAGGGCCGGATACGCAGTATTTT.

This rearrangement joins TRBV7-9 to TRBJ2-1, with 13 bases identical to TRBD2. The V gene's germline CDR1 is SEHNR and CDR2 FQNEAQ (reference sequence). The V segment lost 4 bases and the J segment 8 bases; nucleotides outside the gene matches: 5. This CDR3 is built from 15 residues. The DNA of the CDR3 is TGTGCCAGCAGCTCAACTAGCGGGAGGGCGGATGAGCAGTTCTTC. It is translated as CASSSTSGRADEQFF.

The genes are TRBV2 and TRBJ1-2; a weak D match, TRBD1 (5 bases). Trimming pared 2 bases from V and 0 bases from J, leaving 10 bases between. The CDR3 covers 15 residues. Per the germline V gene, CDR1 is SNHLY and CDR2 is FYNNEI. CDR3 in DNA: TGTGCCAGCAGTGAACGAAGGGGAACTAACTATGGCTACACCTTC. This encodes CASSERRGTNYGYTF. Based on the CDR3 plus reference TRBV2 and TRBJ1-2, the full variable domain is EPEVTQTPSHQVTQMGQEVILRCVPISNHLYFYWYRQILGQKVEFLVSFYNNEISEKSEIFDDQFSVERPDGSNFTLKIRSTKLEDSAMYFCASSERRGTNYGYTFGSGTRLTVV.

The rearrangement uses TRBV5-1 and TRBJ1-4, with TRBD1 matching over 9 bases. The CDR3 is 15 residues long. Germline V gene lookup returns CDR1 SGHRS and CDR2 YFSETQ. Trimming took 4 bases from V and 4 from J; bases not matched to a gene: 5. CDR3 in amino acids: CASSTEGQGNEKLFF. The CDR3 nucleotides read TGCGCCAGCAGCACCGAGGGACAGGGTAATGAAAAACTGTTTTTT.

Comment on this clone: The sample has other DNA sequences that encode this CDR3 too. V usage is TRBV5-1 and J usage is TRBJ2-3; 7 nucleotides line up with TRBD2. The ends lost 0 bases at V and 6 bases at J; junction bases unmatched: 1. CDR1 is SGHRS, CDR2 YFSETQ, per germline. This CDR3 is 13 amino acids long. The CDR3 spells CASSLGAGDTQYF. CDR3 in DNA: TGCGCCAGCAGCTTGGGAGCGGGGGATACGCAGTATTTT.

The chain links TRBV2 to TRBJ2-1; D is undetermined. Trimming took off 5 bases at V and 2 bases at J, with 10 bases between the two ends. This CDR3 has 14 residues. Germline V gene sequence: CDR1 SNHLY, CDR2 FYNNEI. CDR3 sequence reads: CASSRAPPYNEQFF. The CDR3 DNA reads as TGTGCCAGCAGTAGAGCGCCCCCCTACAATGAGCAGTTCTTC.

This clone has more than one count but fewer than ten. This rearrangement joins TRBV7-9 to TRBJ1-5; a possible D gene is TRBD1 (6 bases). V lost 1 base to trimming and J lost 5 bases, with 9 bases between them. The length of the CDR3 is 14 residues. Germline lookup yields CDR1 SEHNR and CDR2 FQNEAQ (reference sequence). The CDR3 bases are TGTGCCAGCAGCTTAGGGGGGCTCGATCAGCCCCAGCATTTT. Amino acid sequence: CASSLGGLDQPQHF. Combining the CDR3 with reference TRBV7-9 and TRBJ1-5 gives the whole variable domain DTGVSQNPRHKITKRGQNVTFRCDPISEHNRLYWYRQTLGQGPEFLTYFQNEAQLEKSRLLSDRFSAERPKGSFSTLEIQRTEQGDSAMYLCASSLGGLDQPQHFGDGTRLSIL.

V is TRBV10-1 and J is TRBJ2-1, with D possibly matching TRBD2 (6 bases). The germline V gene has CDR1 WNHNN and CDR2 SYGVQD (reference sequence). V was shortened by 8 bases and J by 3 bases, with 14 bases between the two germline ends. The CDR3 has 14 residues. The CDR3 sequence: CASGPGRDYNEQFF. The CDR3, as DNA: TGCGCCAGCGGACCTGGGCGGGACTACAATGAGCAGTTCTTC.

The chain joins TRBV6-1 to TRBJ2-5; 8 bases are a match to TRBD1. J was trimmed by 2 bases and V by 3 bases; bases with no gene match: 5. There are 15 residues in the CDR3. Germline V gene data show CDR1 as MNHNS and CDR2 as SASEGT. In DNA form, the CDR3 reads TGTGCCAGCAGTGACGGGACAGGCCCTCAAGAGACCCAGTACTTC. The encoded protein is CASSDGTGPQETQYF.

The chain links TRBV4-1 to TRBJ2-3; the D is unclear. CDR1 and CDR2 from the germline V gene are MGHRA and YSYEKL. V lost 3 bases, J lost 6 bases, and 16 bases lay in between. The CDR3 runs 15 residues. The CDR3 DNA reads TGCGCCAGCAGCCAGCGCCCAATACTCGCCGATACGCAGTATTTT. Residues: CASSQRPILADTQYF.

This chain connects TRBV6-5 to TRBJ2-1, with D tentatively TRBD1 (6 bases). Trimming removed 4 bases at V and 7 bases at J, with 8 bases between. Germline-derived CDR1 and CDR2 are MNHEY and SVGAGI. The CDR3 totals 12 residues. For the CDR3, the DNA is TGTGCCAGCAGTTTCACAGGGAATGAGCAGTTCTTC. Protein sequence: CASSFTGNEQFF.

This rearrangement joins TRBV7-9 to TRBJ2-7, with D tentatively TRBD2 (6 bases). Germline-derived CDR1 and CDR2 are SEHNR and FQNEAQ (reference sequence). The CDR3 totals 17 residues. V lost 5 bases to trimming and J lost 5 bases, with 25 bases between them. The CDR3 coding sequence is TGTGCCAGCAGCAAAGATTTTCGGCGGGATACAGTCGACGAGCAGTACTTC. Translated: CASSKDFRRDTVDEQYF.

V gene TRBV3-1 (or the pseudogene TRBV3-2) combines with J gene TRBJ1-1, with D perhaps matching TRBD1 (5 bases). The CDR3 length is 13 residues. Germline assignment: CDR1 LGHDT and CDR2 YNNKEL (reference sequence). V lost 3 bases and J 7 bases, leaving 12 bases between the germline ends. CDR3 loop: CASSHLGGNEAFF. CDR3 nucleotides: TGTGCCAGCAGCCACCTCGGGGGGAATGAAGCTTTCTTT.

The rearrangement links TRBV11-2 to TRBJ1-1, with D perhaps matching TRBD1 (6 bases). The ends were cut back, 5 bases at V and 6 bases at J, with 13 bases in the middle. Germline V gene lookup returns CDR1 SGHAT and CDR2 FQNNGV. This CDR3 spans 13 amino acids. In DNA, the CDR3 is TGTGCCAGCAGCCGGACAGTTACTGCTGAAGCTTTCTTT. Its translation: CASSRTVTAEAFF.

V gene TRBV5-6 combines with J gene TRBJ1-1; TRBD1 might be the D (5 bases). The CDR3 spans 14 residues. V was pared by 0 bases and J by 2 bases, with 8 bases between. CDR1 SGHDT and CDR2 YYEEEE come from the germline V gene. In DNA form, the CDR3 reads TGTGCCAGCAGCTTGGAAGACAGAAACACTGAAGCTTTCTTT. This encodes CASSLEDRNTEAFF.

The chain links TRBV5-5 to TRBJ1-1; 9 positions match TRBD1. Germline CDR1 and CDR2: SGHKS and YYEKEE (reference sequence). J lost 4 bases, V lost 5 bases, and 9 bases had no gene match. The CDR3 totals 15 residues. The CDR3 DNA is TGTGCCAGCAGTTTACTACAGGGGGCAGGCACTGAAGCTTTCTTT. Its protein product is CASSLLQGAGTEAFF.

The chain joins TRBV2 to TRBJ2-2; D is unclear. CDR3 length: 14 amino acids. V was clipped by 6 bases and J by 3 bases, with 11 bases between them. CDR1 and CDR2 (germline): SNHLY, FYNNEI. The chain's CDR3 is CASRIGPYTGELFF. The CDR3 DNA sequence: TGTGCCAGCAGAATTGGGCCATACACCGGGGAGCTGTTTTTT.

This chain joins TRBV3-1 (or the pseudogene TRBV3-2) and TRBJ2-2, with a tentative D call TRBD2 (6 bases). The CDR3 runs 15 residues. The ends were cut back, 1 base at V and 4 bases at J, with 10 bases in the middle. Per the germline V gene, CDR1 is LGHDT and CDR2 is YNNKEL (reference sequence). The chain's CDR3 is CASSQVPRGTGELFF. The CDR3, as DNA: TGTGCCAGCAGCCAAGTGCCGCGGGGCACCGGGGAGCTGTTTTTT.

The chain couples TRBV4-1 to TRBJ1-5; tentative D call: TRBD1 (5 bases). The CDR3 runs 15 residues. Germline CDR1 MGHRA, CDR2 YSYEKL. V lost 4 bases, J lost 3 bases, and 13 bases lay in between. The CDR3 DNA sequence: TGCGCCAGCAGCCCTATTGGGGGGATCAATCAGCCCCAGCATTTT. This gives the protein CASSPIGGINQPQHF.

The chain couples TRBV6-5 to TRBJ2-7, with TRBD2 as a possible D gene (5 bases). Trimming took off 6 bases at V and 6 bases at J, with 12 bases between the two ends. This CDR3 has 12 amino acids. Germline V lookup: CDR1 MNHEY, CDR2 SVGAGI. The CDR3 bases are TGTGCCAGCAGGCCACTAGACTCCGAGCAGTACTTC. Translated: CASRPLDSEQYF.